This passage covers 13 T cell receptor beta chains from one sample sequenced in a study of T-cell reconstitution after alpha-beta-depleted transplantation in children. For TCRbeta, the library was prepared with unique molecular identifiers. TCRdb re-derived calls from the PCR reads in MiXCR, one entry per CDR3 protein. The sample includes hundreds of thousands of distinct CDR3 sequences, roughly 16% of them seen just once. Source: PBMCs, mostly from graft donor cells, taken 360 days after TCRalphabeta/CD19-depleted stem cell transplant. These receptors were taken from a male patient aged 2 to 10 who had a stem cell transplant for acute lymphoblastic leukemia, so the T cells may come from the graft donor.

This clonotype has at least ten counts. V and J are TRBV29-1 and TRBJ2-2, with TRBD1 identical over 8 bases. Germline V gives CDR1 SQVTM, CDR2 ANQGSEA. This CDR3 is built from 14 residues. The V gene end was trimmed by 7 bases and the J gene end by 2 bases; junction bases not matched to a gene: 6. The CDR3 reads CSGRQGPNTGELFF. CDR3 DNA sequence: TGCAGCGGACGACAGGGGCCTAACACCGGGGAGCTGTTTTTT.

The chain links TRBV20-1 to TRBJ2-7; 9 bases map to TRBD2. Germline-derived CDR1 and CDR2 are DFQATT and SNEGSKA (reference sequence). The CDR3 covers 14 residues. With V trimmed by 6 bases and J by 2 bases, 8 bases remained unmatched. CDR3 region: CSAVVAGVAYEQYF. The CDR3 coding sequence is TGCAGTGCCGTCGTAGCGGGAGTTGCCTACGAGCAGTACTTC.

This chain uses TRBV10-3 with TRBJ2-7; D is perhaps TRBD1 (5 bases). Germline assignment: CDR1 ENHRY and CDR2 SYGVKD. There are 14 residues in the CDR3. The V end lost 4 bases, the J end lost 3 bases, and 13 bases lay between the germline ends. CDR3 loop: CAISGQGENYEQYF. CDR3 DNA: TGTGCCATCAGTGGGCAGGGTGAGAACTACGAGCAGTACTTC.

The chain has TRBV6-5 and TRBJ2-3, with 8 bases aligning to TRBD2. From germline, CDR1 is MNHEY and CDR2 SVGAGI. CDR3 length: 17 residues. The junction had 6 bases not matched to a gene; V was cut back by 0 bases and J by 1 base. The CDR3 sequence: CASSYSTRGAGTDTQYF. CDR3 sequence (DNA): TGTGCCAGCAGTTACTCGACGCGGGGGGCCGGCACAGATACGCAGTATTTT.

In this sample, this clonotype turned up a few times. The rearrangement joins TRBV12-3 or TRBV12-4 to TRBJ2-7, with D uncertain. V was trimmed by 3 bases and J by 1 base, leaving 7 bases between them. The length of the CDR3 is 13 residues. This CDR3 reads CASSFGPSYEQYF. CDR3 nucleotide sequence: TGTGCCAGCAGTTTCGGCCCATCCTACGAGCAGTACTTC.

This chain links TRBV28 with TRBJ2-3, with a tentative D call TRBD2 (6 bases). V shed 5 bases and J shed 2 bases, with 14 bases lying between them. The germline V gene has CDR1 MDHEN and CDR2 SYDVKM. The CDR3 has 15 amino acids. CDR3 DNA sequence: TGTGCCAGCAGTACGGGAGCGGTAAACACAGATACGCAGTATTTT. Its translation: CASSTGAVNTDTQYF. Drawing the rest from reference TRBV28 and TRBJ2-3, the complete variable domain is DVKVTQSSRYLVKRTGEKVFLECVQDMDHENMFWYRQDPGLGLRLIYFSYDVKMKEKGDIPEGYSVSREKKERFSLILESASTNQTSMYLCASSTGAVNTDTQYFGPGTRLTVL.

CDR3 sequence reads: CASSYRGPLAYEQYF. In DNA, the CDR3 is TGTGCCAGCAGTTACAGGGGGCCTCTAGCCTACGAGCAGTACTTC. The V gene is TRBV27, the J gene TRBJ2-7; 9 bases are a match to TRBD1. The germline V gene has CDR1 MNHEY and CDR2 SMNVEV (reference sequence). The CDR3 has 15 residues. With V trimmed by 4 bases and J by 2 bases, 6 bases remained unmatched.

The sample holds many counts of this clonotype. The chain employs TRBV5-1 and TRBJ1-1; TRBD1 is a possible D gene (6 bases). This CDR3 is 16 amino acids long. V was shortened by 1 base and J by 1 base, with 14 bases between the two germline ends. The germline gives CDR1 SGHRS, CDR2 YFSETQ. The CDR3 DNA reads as TGCGCCAGCAGCTTGCTGGAGGGGGTGGCGAACACTGAAGCTTTCTTT. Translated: CASSLLEGVANTEAFF.

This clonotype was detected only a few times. In DNA, the CDR3 is TGTGCCACCAGTGATTTCAATGCGGGAACCTACAATGAGCAGTTCTTC. Translating it yields CATSDFNAGTYNEQFF. The V gene is TRBV24-1, the J gene TRBJ2-1, with D perhaps matching TRBD2 (6 bases). The germline CDR1 and CDR2 sequences are KGHDR and SFDVKD. This CDR3 is built from 16 residues. Trimming left V 1 base short and J 2 bases short, with 11 bases between.

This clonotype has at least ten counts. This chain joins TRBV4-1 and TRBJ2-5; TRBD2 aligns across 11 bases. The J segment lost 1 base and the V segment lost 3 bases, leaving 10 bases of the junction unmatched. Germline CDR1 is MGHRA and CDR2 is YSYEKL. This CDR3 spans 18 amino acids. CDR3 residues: CASSQGVLGLAGQETQYF. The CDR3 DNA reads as TGCGCCAGCAGCCAGGGGGTATTAGGACTAGCGGGCCAAGAGACCCAGTACTTC.

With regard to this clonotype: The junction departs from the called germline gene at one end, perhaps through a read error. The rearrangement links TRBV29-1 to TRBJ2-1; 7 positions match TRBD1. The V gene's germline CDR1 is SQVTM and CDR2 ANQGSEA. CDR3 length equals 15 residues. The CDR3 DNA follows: TGCAGCGTTGAAGATCAAGGGGGCGTTAGCAATGAGCAGCTCTTC. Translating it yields CSVEDQGGVSNEQLF.

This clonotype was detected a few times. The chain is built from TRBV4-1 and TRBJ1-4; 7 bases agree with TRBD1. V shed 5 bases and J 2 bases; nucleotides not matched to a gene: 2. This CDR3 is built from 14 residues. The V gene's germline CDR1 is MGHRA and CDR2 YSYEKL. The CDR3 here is CASSVTGTNEKLFF. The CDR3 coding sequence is TGCGCCAGCAGCGTGACAGGGACTAATGAAAAACTGTTTTTT.

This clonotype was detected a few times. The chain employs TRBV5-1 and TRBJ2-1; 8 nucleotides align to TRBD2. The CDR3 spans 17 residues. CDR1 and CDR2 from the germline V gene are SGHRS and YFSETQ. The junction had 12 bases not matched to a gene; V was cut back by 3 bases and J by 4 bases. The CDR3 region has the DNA TGCGCCAGCAGCTCGGCCCCGGGACTAGAGGTTTACAATGAGCAGTTCTTC. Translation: CASSSAPGLEVYNEQFF.